The text below deals with one TCR beta chain. Its antigen remains unidentified. Each donor was a Caucasian adult residing in Nashville, Tennessee. This sample is drawn from a study of shared clonotypes between healthy human individuals. Study-wide results and limits: The expectation was that sequencing depth would affect clonotype sharing among donors.

Assay execution took place at the deep level. Profiling relied on immunoSEQ multiplex PCR, and the TCRdb table lists in-frame clones only, not all of them. The data hold about 2.4 million clones, with roughly 93% observed a single time. CDR3 length equals 13 residues. The ends lost 1 base at V and 8 bases at J; junction bases unmatched: 4. Germline V gene sequence: CDR1 SGHDN, CDR2 FVKESK. Material for sequencing was naive CD4+ T cells from PBMCs. Subset described: CD45RA+ positively selected. The chain is built from TRBV14 and TRBJ2-5, with 7 nucleotides matching TRBD2. This TCR was sampled from a man aged 18 to 29 in good health. Some clones in this sample may be carry-over from other donors' samples. The CDR3 reads CASSQGAGDTQYF. The CDR3 DNA follows: TGTGCCAGCAGCCAAGGGGCGGGGGATACCCAGTACTTC.